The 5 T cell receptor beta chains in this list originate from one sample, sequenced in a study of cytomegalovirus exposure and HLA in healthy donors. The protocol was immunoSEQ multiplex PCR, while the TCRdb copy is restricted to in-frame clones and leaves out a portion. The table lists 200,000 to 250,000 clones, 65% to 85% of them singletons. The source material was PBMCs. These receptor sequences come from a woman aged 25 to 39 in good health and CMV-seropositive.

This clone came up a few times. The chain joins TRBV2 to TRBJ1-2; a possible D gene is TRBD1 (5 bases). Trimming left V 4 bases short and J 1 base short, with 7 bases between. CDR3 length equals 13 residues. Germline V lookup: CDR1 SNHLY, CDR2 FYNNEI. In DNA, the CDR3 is TGTGCCAGCAGTGGGGGGGTTAACTATGGCTACACCTTC. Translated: CASSGGVNYGYTF.

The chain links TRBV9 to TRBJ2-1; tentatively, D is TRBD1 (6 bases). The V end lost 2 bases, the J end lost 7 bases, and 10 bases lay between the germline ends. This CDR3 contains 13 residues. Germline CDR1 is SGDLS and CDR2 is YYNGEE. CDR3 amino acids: CASSVGTLNEQFF. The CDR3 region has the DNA TGTGCCAGCAGCGTCGGGACACTGAATGAGCAGTTCTTC.

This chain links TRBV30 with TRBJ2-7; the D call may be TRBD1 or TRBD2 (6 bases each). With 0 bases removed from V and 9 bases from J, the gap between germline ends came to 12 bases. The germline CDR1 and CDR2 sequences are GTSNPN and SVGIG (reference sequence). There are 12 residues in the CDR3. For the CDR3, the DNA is TGTGCCTGGAGTGTACCGGGGGCGGGGCAGTACTTC. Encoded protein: CAWSVPGAGQYF.

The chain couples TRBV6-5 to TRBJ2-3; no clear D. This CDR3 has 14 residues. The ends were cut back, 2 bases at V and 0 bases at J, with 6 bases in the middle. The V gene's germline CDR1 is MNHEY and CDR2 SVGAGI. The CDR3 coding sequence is TGTGCCAGCAGTTACGCTGCTAGCACAGATACGCAGTATTTT. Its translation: CASSYAASTDTQYF.

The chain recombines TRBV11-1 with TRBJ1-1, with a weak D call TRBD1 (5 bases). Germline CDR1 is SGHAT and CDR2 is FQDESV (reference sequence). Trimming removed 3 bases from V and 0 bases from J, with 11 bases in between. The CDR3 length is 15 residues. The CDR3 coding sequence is TGTGCCAGCAGCTTCCCCGGGACGGTGAACACTGAAGCTTTCTTT. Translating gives CASSFPGTVNTEAFF.